A single sample is the source of the 32 T cell receptor beta chains below, sequenced in a study of tumor-infiltrating lymphocytes in primary liver carcinoma. Using a constant-region primer together with ProtoScript II reverse transcriptase, TCR beta cDNA was made from around 0.55 ug of total RNA. Construction of TCR beta libraries relied on three successive nested multiplex PCR rounds employing slightly modified ARM-PCR. Forward primers for TRBV1-TRBV30 and a C-beta reverse primer served the first two PCR rounds, at approximately 10 cycles each. TCRdb recomputed calls from the multiplex PCR reads with MiXCR, one row per CDR3 protein. Counted here are just over 300,000 distinct CDR3 sequences, around 50% occurring once; the ten biggest clones make up over 15%. Germline DNA was also extracted, and blood RNA was taken from unsorted whole blood. The sample consisted of peripheral blood. The receptors were gathered from a woman aged 25 to 39 with primary liver carcinoma and hepatitis B virus infection.

CDR3 region: CASSTIGTGFSEQYF. The CDR3 nucleotides are TGTGCCAGCAGCACTATCGGGACAGGGTTTTCTGAGCAGTACTTC. The chain recombines TRBV12-3 or TRBV12-4 with TRBJ2-7, with TRBD1 matching 9 bases. J gave up 7 bases and V 6 bases, and 13 bases lay outside the gene matches. The CDR3 spans 15 residues.

The chain has TRBV14 and TRBJ2-1, with 10 bases fitting TRBD2. Germline CDR1 SGHDN, CDR2 FVKESK. V lost 4 bases and J lost 2; bases outside the gene matches: 5. The CDR3 is 16 amino acids. The CDR3 nucleotides read TGTGCCAGCAGCCGAACTAGCGGGGTCACCTACAATGAGCAGTTCTTC. This codes for CASSRTSGVTYNEQFF. The whole variable domain, remainder taken from reference TRBV14 and TRBJ2-1, is EAGVTQFPSHSVIEKGQTVTLRCDPISGHDNLYWYRRVMGKEIKFLLHFVKESKQDESGMPNNRFLAERTGGTYSTLKVQPAELEDSGVYFCASSRTSGVTYNEQFFGPGTRLTVL.

The V gene is TRBV7-8, the J gene TRBJ1-4, with a weak D call TRBD1 (6 bases). CDR3 length: 13 residues. Per the germline V gene, CDR1 is SGHVS and CDR2 is FQNEAQ. V was cut by 3 bases and J by 8 bases, with 10 bases left in between. CDR3 in DNA: TGTGCCAGCAGCTTTCTTAGGGGGGAAAAACTGTTTTTT. Its protein is CASSFLRGEKLFF.

Concerning this clonotype itself: As the CDR3 is not closed by the conserved phenylalanine or tryptophan, this likely results from a read error. The limits of the CDR3 on the DNA are not certain, so only TCRdb's listed CDR3 is given. The V gene is TRBV11-2, the J gene TRBJ2-5; TRBD1 reflects the table's D call only, with no check against the DNA. Inclusive of both ends, the CDR3 amounts to 15 amino acids. Germline CDR1 and CDR2: SGHAT and FQNNGV. The CDR3: CASSLGWGVIETQNL.

This clonotype has a count of ten or more. The chain employs TRBV28 and TRBJ2-2; TRBD1 is a possible D gene (6 bases). Germline V gives CDR1 MDHEN, CDR2 SYDVKM. Trimming left V 5 bases short and J 4 bases short, with 11 bases between. The CDR3 is 14 amino acids. The CDR3 sequence: CASSTGTLTGELFF. CDR3 DNA sequence: TGTGCCAGCAGTACCGGGACACTCACCGGGGAGCTGTTTTTT.

On this clonotype: At one of its ends the junction is not consistent with the germline gene, which may arise from a read error. This rearrangement joins TRBV12-3 or TRBV12-4 to TRBJ2-7, with D possibly matching TRBD2 (6 bases). This CDR3 is 15 amino acids long. The CDR3 DNA sequence: TGTGCCAGCATGGAGGGCGGTTCGAGCTCCCACGAGCAGTACTTC. Translated: CASMEGGSSSHEQYF.

The chain employs TRBV29-1 and TRBJ2-5; no clear D. The length of the CDR3 is 12 residues. Trimming took 6 bases from V and 5 from J, leaving 13 bases between them. Germline V gene data show CDR1 as SQVTM and CDR2 as ANQGSEA. The CDR3 here is CSVFQNSETQYF. CDR3 coding DNA: TGCAGCGTGTTCCAGAACTCGGAGACCCAGTACTTC.

This clonotype came up many times. The chain links TRBV12-5 to TRBJ1-2, with 8 bases matching TRBD1. J gave up 8 bases and V 6 bases, and 5 bases lay outside the gene matches. Germline V gene sequence: CDR1 LGHNT, CDR2 FRNRAP. The CDR3 is 12 amino acids. The DNA for the CDR3 is TGTGCTAGTGGCCGGACAGGGATGGGCTACACCTTC. Translation: CASGRTGMGYTF.

V usage is TRBV6-6 and J usage is TRBJ2-7; tentatively, D is TRBD2 (6 bases). Germline assignment: CDR1 MNHNY and CDR2 SVGAGI (reference sequence). Between the trimmed V and J ends, which lost 3 bases and 0 bases, there was a span of 15 bases. The CDR3 spans 16 residues. This CDR3 is CASSYSLAPSSYEQYF. The CDR3 bases are TGTGCCAGCAGTTATTCACTAGCCCCGAGCTCCTACGAGCAGTACTTC.

On this clonotype itself: The junction shows a germline mismatch at one end, possibly a read error. The chain couples TRBV6-6 to TRBJ2-3; perhaps TRBD1 as D (5 bases). The CDR3 covers 12 residues. Germline V gene lookup returns CDR1 MNHNY and CDR2 SVGAGI (reference sequence). The CDR3 spells CVSSYDGAAQYF. The CDR3 DNA is TGTGTCAGCAGTTATGATGGGGCCGCGCAGTATTTT.

This clonotype was seen a handful of times. This chain joins TRBV7-8 and TRBJ2-4; no firm D call. The V gene lost 5 bases and the J gene lost 3 bases, with 23 bases spanning the gap. The CDR3 is made up of 18 amino acids. The germline CDR1 and CDR2 sequences are SGHVS and FQNEAQ. CDR3 residues: CASSRNSPTELDKNIQYF. The CDR3 nucleotides are TGTGCCAGCAGCCGTAACTCTCCTACGGAGTTGGACAAAAACATTCAGTACTTC.

About this clonotype itself: The junction departs from germline at one end; a sequencing error may be responsible. The V and J genes are TRBV11-2 and TRBJ2-1; tentative D call: TRBD2 (5 bases). Per germline, CDR1 SGHAT and CDR2 FQNNGV. The CDR3 consists of 12 residues. This CDR3 is CASSRDYNEQLF. DNA for the CDR3: TGTGCCAGCAGCCGTGACTACAATGAGCAGCTCTTC.

Turning to this clonotype: A read error may produce the germline difference seen at one junction end. The chain has TRBV12-3 or TRBV12-4 and TRBJ1-3, with a weak D call TRBD1 (5 bases). The CDR3 spans 16 residues. The CDR3 nucleotides are TGTGCCAGCAGTTTTTACGCAGGGAGCTCTGGAAACGCCATATATTTT. Its translation is CASSFYAGSSGNAIYF.

The V gene is TRBV6-5, the J gene TRBJ1-6; no definite D call. The CDR3 spans 14 residues. Germline V gives CDR1 MNHEY, CDR2 SVGAGI. Trimming pared 5 bases from V and 7 bases from J, leaving 12 bases between. The CDR3 is CASSNGEANSPLHF. CDR3 DNA sequence: TGTGCCAGCAGTAATGGAGAGGCGAATTCACCCCTCCACTTT.

Concerning this clonotype: Compared with germline, one end of the junction differs, possibly owing to a read error. This chain connects TRBV6-2 or TRBV6-3 to TRBJ2-3; D is possibly TRBD1 (7 bases). CDR1 and CDR2 (germline): MNHEY, SVGEGT. The CDR3 loop spans 14 amino acids. DNA for the CDR3: TGTGCCAGCAGTCACTCAGGGGGGCCAGATACGCAGTGTTTT. It translates to CASSHSGGPDTQCF.

The chain has TRBV7-9 and TRBJ2-7; the match to TRBD1 covers 8 bases. The CDR3 is 15 residues long. V gave up 4 bases and J gave up 1 base; unmatched junction bases: 6. CDR1 and CDR2 (germline): SEHNR, FQNEAQ (reference sequence). This CDR3 is CASSSRDRLSYEQYF. The CDR3, as DNA: TGTGCCAGCAGCTCCCGGGACAGGTTATCCTACGAGCAGTACTTC.

As to this clonotype: It may be a read error: a sequence one base away is much more abundant. The chain uses TRBV6-1 and TRBJ1-5, with a possible D match to TRBD1 (5 bases). CDR1 is MNHNS, CDR2 SASEGT, per germline. The V and J ends lost 10 bases and 7 bases respectively, with 17 bases between them. The CDR3 loop spans 13 amino acids. This chain's CDR3 is CANIERGIQPQHF. In nucleotides, the CDR3 is TGTGCCAACATAGAAAGGGGAATACAGCCCCAGCATTTT.

This clonotype has a count of ten or more. This sequence joins TRBV7-9 and TRBJ1-2, with TRBD1 as a possible D gene (5 bases). In germline, CDR1 is SEHNR, CDR2 FQNEAQ (reference sequence). V was shortened by 1 base and J by 2 bases, with 5 bases between the two germline ends. CDR3 length: 13 amino acids. Here the CDR3 reads CASSLGTNYGYTF. CDR3 nucleotides: TGTGCCAGCAGCTTAGGGACAAACTATGGCTACACCTTC.

In regard to this clonotype: This may be a read error: a much more frequent sequence differs by one nucleotide. The chain combines TRBV29-1 with TRBJ2-1; a weak D match, TRBD2 (6 bases). The CDR3 is 11 residues long. Deletions cut 4 bases from V and 6 bases from J, with 7 bases between. Per the germline V gene, CDR1 is SQVTM and CDR2 is ANQGSEA. The CDR3 DNA sequence: TGCAGCGTTGGACTAGTCAATGAGCAGTTCTTC. Residues: CSVGLVNEQFF.

Details on this clonotype: The CDR3 ends on some other residue instead of the conserved phenylalanine or tryptophan, so this is likely a read error. This chain uses TRBV11-2 with TRBJ2-3; D is undetermined. From germline, CDR1 is SGHAT and CDR2 FQNNGV. The CDR3 totals 13 residues. The chain's CDR3 is CAGSFWVTDTQYL. As DNA, the CDR3 is TGTGCCGGCAGCTTCTGGGTCACAGATACGCAGTATTTG.

This clonotype has only a few counts. This chain links TRBV12-3 or TRBV12-4 with TRBJ2-7; TRBD1 might be the D (6 bases). Trimming cost V 7 bases and J 5 bases, with 15 bases left between them. This CDR3 is 13 amino acids long. CDR3 sequence (DNA): TGTGCCAGCACTGTATCAGGGGCTCACGAGCAGTACTTC. It encodes CASTVSGAHEQYF.

CDR3 bases: TGTGCCAGCAGTGTAGGAGTAGCAGATACGCAGTATTTT. This translates into CASSVGVADTQYF. The chain couples TRBV6-1 to TRBJ2-3; D not resolved. Germline V CDR1 and CDR2: MNHNS, SASEGT. V lost 4 bases and J lost 4, with 9 bases in between. The CDR3 contains 13 residues.

This clonotype was recorded only once. A clone one base away is much larger, so this may be a read error. The CDR3 ends on some other residue instead of the conserved phenylalanine or tryptophan, so this is likely a read error. The J gene is TRBJ2-7, the V gene TRBV12-3 or TRBV12-4, with D perhaps assigned TRBD1 or TRBD2 (5 bases each). The CDR3 totals 16 residues. V lost 8 bases and J lost 3, with 23 bases in between. CDR3 loop: CASGPTQRGAHYEQYS. The CDR3 nucleotides are TGTGCCAGCGGCCCAACCCAGAGGGGAGCCCACTACGAGCAGTACTCC.

V usage is TRBV14 and J usage is TRBJ2-1; 10 nucleotides align to TRBD2. Trimming removed 1 base from V and 4 bases from J; junction bases left unmatched: 10. The CDR3 length is 18 residues. The germline gives CDR1 SGHDN, CDR2 FVKESK. In DNA, the CDR3 is TGTGCCAGCAGCCAAGCTAGCGCAACACTAGCGGGATACAATGAGCAGTTCTTC. It specifies CASSQASATLAGYNEQFF.

Regarding this clonotype: At one boundary the junction diverges from the germline segment, which might be a read error. This chain uses TRBV6-5 with TRBJ2-3; D is undetermined. CDR3 length equals 16 residues. CDR1 MNHEY and CDR2 SVGAGI come from the germline V gene. For the CDR3, the DNA is TGTGCCAGCGGTTACTCGTGGCAGTCTAGCACAGATACGCAGTATTTT. Protein: CASGYSWQSSTDTQYF.

This clonotype was picked up one time. Because the CDR3 is missing its conserved closing phenylalanine or tryptophan, this is likely a read error. V and J are TRBV11-1 and TRBJ2-3; 7 positions agree with TRBD1. CDR3 length equals 13 residues. Per the germline V gene, CDR1 is SGHAT and CDR2 is FQDESV (reference sequence). CDR3 DNA sequence: TGTGTCAGCAGCCCCCTCCAGGGGGTTACGCAGTATTTG. Amino acid sequence: CVSSPLQGVTQYL.

In this sample, this clonotype turned up a few times. This rearrangement joins TRBV7-9 to TRBJ1-2, with D hard to call. The CDR3 covers 14 residues. Trimming removed 5 bases at V and 3 bases at J, with 13 bases between. Per the germline V gene, CDR1 is SEHNR and CDR2 is FQNEAQ (reference sequence). The CDR3 DNA is TGTGCCAGCAGCCCTCCCGGGCAGGACTATGGCTACACCTTC. Its translation: CASSPPGQDYGYTF.

A remark on this clonotype: A much larger clone differs from this one at a single base, so this may be a read error. The gene calls are TRBV4-1 and TRBJ2-2; 8 nucleotides agree with TRBD2. CDR3 length equals 16 residues. Looked up from germline, CDR1 is MGHRA and CDR2 is YSYEKL. The CDR3 nucleotides read TGCGCCAGCAGCCAAGGAACGGGAGGGACCACCGGGAAGCTGTTTTTT. Its translation is CASSQGTGGTTGKLFF.

This clonotype came up a few times. The gene calls are TRBV13 and TRBJ2-3, with 7 bases aligning to TRBD2. J was trimmed by 2 bases and V by 6 bases; bases with no gene match: 11. CDR1 and CDR2 from the germline V gene are PRHDT and FYEKMQ (reference sequence). The CDR3 is 16 amino acids. DNA for the CDR3: TGTGCCAGCAGTTCCCGGGAAGGGAGGGCCACAGATACGCAGTATTTT. This gives the protein CASSSREGRATDTQYF.

The rearrangement uses TRBV7-7 and TRBJ2-1; perhaps TRBD1 as D (5 bases). The CDR3 extends over 16 amino acids. Per the germline V gene, CDR1 is SSHAT and CDR2 is FNYEAQ (reference sequence). The CDR3 DNA follows: TGTGTTAGCAGCTTAGAAGGGGTAGTGTCCTACAATGAGCAGTTCTTC. Translating gives CVSSLEGVVSYNEQFF.

A note on this clonotype: An end of the junction does not agree with germline; a read error may underlie this. The rearrangement links TRBV11-2 to TRBJ2-5, with D possibly called TRBD1 or TRBD2 (5 bases each). Germline V gene data show CDR1 as SGHAT and CDR2 as FQNNGV. This CDR3 is built from 13 residues. In nucleotides, the CDR3 is TGTGTCAGCAGCTTAGATTCCTGGGGGATCCAGCACTTC. Amino acid sequence: CVSSLDSWGIQHF.

As concerns this clonotype: A read error may be the cause here, since a much bigger clone is one base away. Because it lacks the conserved phenylalanine or tryptophan at the end, this CDR3 is likely a read error. This chain links TRBV29-1 with TRBJ2-1, with D perhaps TRBD2 (5 bases). The CDR3 consists of 18 residues. With 3 bases removed from V and 4 bases from J, the gap between germline ends came to 25 bases. From germline, CDR1 is SQVTM and CDR2 ANQGSEA. Here the CDR3 DNA reads TGCAGCGTTGATGGGCGCGGGCGCGCAGAGAACGGTTACAATGAGCAGTTCCTC. Its protein product is CSVDGRGRAENGYNEQFL.